A few counts support the clone carrying this T cell receptor (beta chain). The CDR3 contains 15 residues. Germline V gives CDR1 SGHVS, CDR2 FQNEAQ. V shed 5 bases and J 0 bases; nucleotides not matched to a gene: 2. This PCR relied on a set of 60 Vbeta primers and 13 Jbeta primers. Generated by immunoSEQ multiplex PCR, the TCRdb table keeps only in-frame clones and is missing some. Here the sample spans about 150,000 clones, roughly 84% being singletons. The data derive from a study of cytomegalovirus exposure and HLA in healthy donors. This TCR was recovered from a woman younger than 35 in good health and CMV-seronegative. Sequenced material: PBMCs. The gene calls are TRBV7-8 and TRBJ1-5, with TRBD1 matching over 9 bases. The CDR3 DNA sequence: TGTGCCAGCAGCCGGACAGGGGTTAGCAATCAGCCCCAGCATTTT. It yields the protein CASSRTGVSNQPQHF.